The 14 T cell receptor beta chains listed next were all sequenced from one sample in a study of beta chain features in type 1 diabetes. TCRB transcripts that were expressed got sequenced, as all of the isolated RNA had been reverse transcribed. TCRdb keeps only in-frame clones here, not all; method: immunoSEQ multiplex PCR. Of almost 250,000 clones listed, about 14% are singletons. The sample taken for sequencing was naive CD4+ T cells from blood. The receptors derive from a middle-aged woman in good health.

This clone was observed a few times. This chain joins TRBV28 and TRBJ2-7, with 10 bases that match TRBD1. The CDR3 contains 16 residues. CDR1 is MDHEN, CDR2 SYDVKM, per germline. With V trimmed by 6 bases and J by 2 bases, 10 bases remained unmatched. The CDR3 region is CASRLMGQGSAYEQYF. The DNA for the CDR3 is TGTGCCAGCAGACTCATGGGACAGGGGTCTGCCTACGAGCAGTACTTC.

This rearrangement joins TRBV2 to TRBJ2-3; 14 bases align to TRBD2. Germline V gene data show CDR1 as SNHLY and CDR2 as FYNNEI. The junction had 6 bases not matched to a gene; V was cut back by 6 bases and J by 1 base. This CDR3 region has 17 residues. The DNA for the CDR3 is TGTGCCAGCAGACGACTAGCGGGGGGGCTGGGCACAGATACGCAGTATTTT. Protein: CASRRLAGGLGTDTQYF.

This clone showed up just a few times. The chain has TRBV5-1 and TRBJ2-5; 7 nucleotides match TRBD1. Germline V gene data show CDR1 as SGHRS and CDR2 as YFSETQ. CDR3 length: 13 residues. The trim removed 6 bases at V and 2 bases at J, leaving 4 bases unmatched. The CDR3 DNA sequence: TGCGCCAGCAACAGGGGCCTACAAGAGACCCAGTACTTC. Encoded protein: CASNRGLQETQYF.

This clone was found a few times. V is TRBV6-6 and J is TRBJ2-5, with D tentatively TRBD2 (7 bases). CDR1 MNHNY and CDR2 SVGAGI come from the germline V gene (reference sequence). Deletions cut 6 bases from V and 5 bases from J, with 19 bases between. This CDR3 region has 15 residues. Here the CDR3 DNA reads TGTGCCAGCAGAAGGTTGGGAGGGGGTTCGGAGACCCAGTACTTC. Translated: CASRRLGGGSETQYF.

The rearrangement uses TRBV15 and TRBJ1-2; possible D gene TRBD1, 5 bases. This CDR3 is 13 amino acids long. Germline lookup yields CDR1 LNHNV and CDR2 YYDKDF (reference sequence). V lost 3 bases, J lost 7 bases, and 12 bases lay in between. CDR3 coding DNA: TGTGCCACCAGCAGGGACCAGGGTCCTGGCTACACCTTC. This translates into CATSRDQGPGYTF.

This clone was found a few times. The V and J genes are TRBV11-2 and TRBJ2-3; TRBD2 aligns across 10 bases. CDR3 length: 16 residues. Germline CDR1 reads SGHAT; CDR2 reads FQNNGV. V shed 1 base, J shed 2 bases, and the junction held 3 bases outside the gene matches. The CDR3 loop reads CASSLASGGHTDTQYF. For the CDR3, the DNA is TGTGCCAGCAGCTTAGCTAGCGGGGGCCACACAGATACGCAGTATTTT.

This clone was recorded only once. The rearrangement joins TRBV7-8 to TRBJ1-2; 7 bases fit TRBD1. There are 14 residues in the CDR3. Germline CDR1 SGHVS, CDR2 FQNEAQ. V gave up 3 bases and J gave up 2 bases; unmatched junction bases: 3. CDR3 DNA sequence: TGTGCCAGCAGCTTCGGACAGGCGAACTATGGCTACACCTTC. Translation: CASSFGQANYGYTF.

The V gene is TRBV9, the J gene TRBJ2-3, with D tentatively TRBD1 (6 bases). Germline V gene lookup returns CDR1 SGDLS and CDR2 YYNGEE. The CDR3 spans 15 residues. Trimming removed 2 bases at V and 2 bases at J, with 12 bases between. CDR3 residues: CASSVTGLATDTQYF. The CDR3 DNA follows: TGTGCCAGCAGCGTTACAGGGTTGGCCACAGATACGCAGTATTTT.

A few counts support this clone. The chain combines TRBV9 with TRBJ2-5, with a weak D call TRBD2 (5 bases). Gene TRBJ2-7 matches the end of the DNA better, so the J call may be wrong. CDR1 SGDLS and CDR2 YYNGEE come from the germline V gene. The CDR3 spans 15 residues. The CDR3 coding sequence is TGTGCCAGCAGCGTTGGAGGACTGTCTACCTACGAGCAGTACTTC. Translating gives CASSVGGLSTYEQYF.

The V and J genes are TRBV11-2 and TRBJ2-2, with TRBD1 as a possible D gene (5 bases). The V end was cut by 5 bases, the J end by 1 base, with 8 bases between. Germline CDR1 and CDR2: SGHAT and FQNNGV. The CDR3 covers 14 residues. CDR3 sequence reads: CASSLRGNTGELFF. The CDR3 bases are TGTGCCAGCAGCCTTAGGGGGAACACCGGGGAGCTGTTTTTT.

In the case of this clone: The sample carries other DNA sequences with the same CDR3. The chain combines TRBV25-1 with TRBJ1-5, with unresolved D. Per the germline V gene, CDR1 is MGHDK and CDR2 is SYGVNS. V was cut by 4 bases and J by 11 bases, with 9 bases left in between. The CDR3 extends over 11 amino acids. The CDR3 coding sequence is TGTGCCAGCAGTGGGGGAGTGGCCCAGCATTTT. Amino acids: CASSGGVAQHF.

A few counts support this clone. This chain joins TRBV7-9 and TRBJ2-4; 10 bases line up with TRBD1. The germline V gene encodes CDR1 SEHNR and CDR2 FQNEAQ (reference sequence). The CDR3 loop spans 18 amino acids. The V segment lost 2 bases and the J segment 0 bases; nucleotides outside the gene matches: 7. CDR3 DNA sequence: TGTGCCAGCAGCTTAAGGACAGGGGGTTCGTTAGCCAAAAACATTCAGTACTTC. This gives the protein CASSLRTGGSLAKNIQYF.

The table lists this clone with a few counts. The CDR3, as DNA: TGTGCCAGCAGCTTAGGAGTCCGGGACAGTTCCACAGATACGCAGTATTTT. It encodes CASSLGVRDSSTDTQYF. This chain connects TRBV11-2 to TRBJ2-3; TRBD1 matches 7 bases. CDR3 length: 17 amino acids. After removal of 1 base from V and 2 bases from J, the junction contained 9 bases not matched to a gene. Germline values: CDR1 SGHAT, CDR2 FQNNGV.

This clone turned up a few times. CDR3 DNA: TGTGCCAGCGGGACAGGGAATAATGAAAAACTGTTTTTT. It specifies CASGTGNNEKLFF. The chain is built from TRBV11-2 and TRBJ1-4; TRBD1 aligns across 9 bases. The CDR3 runs to 13 residues. The germline CDR1 and CDR2 sequences are SGHAT and FQNNGV. Trimming cost V 8 bases and J 4 bases; bases outside gene matches: 2.